This T cell receptor (beta chain) was sequenced for a study of blood T cell repertoires in COVID-19. Study background: Material from acute and convalescent COVID-19 was sourced from the United States, Italy and Spain.

Study processing details: Quantification of nucleated cells was approximated via reference gene primer amplification. The table came from immunoSEQ multiplex PCR; TCRdb's copy has only in-frame clones and leaves some out. V and J calls and clone size are copied from that table; D and trimming were computed from the DNA. The sample has under 110,000 clones, roughly 86% seen once. This CDR3 spans 13 amino acids. Looked up from germline, CDR1 is SNHLY and CDR2 is FYNNEI. Trimming cost V 5 bases and J 2 bases, with 9 bases left between them. The chain links TRBV2 to TRBJ1-2, with D tentatively TRBD1 (5 bases). The material sequenced was peripheral blood. This clonotype was obtained from a woman in her twenties or thirties with acute or convalescent COVID-19. The CDR3 DNA reads TGTGCCAGCAGTTTGGACATCAACTATGGCTACACCTTC. This encodes CASSLDINYGYTF.